These 3 T cell receptor beta chains share one sample of origin, sequenced in a study of cytomegalovirus exposure and HLA in healthy donors (dated by TCRdb to 2016 to 2017). The method behind the library was the immunoSEQ multiplex PCR assay. For the multiplex PCR, a mixture combining 60 forward primers for TCR Vbeta segments and 13 reverse primers for TCR Jbeta segments was used. Drawn from immuneACCESS, this table holds only the in-frame rearrangements with V and J called that TCRdb kept. Clones are partly lost; checked studies trace under half to an unresolved V gene and leave the rest unexplained. In all, the sample holds 150,000 to 200,000 clones, and more than 75% of those were seen once. Clones ranked in the top ten supply 2% to 3% of the sample. Sample: PBMCs. All receptors come from a young woman in good health and CMV-seropositive.

This chain joins TRBV25-1 and TRBJ1-2; 8 positions agree with TRBD1. The V segment lost 6 bases and the J segment 5 bases; nucleotides outside the gene matches: 5. The CDR3 length is 13 residues. CDR1 and CDR2 from the germline V gene are MGHDK and SYGVNS. CDR3 bases: TGTGCCAGCAGCACCGGGACAGGTTATGGCTACACCTTC. It codes for CASSTGTGYGYTF.

This rearrangement joins TRBV5-1 to TRBJ2-5, with a weak D call TRBD2 (5 bases). Germline assignment: CDR1 SGHRS and CDR2 YFSETQ. This CDR3 contains 13 residues. V was shortened by 2 bases and J by 5 bases, with 10 bases between the two germline ends. The CDR3 spells CASSFEGGETQYF. CDR3 DNA: TGCGCCAGCAGCTTCGAAGGCGGGGAGACCCAGTACTTC.

This clone was counted a few times. The CDR3 loop is CASSLAGGGGGTEAFF. In DNA form, the CDR3 reads TGTGCCAGCAGCTTAGCGGGGGGAGGGGGGGGCACTGAAGCTTTCTTT. The rearrangement joins TRBV7-9 to TRBJ1-1, with D possibly matching TRBD1 (6 bases). The CDR3 spans 16 residues. Trimming took 0 bases from V and 4 from J, leaving 15 bases between them. The germline V gene has CDR1 SEHNR and CDR2 FQNEAQ (reference sequence).